The 17 T cell receptor beta chains given below trace back to one sample, sequenced in a study of PD-1 blockade in classical Hodgkin lymphoma. Method: immunoSEQ multiplex PCR; TCRdb's copy keeps in-frame clones and lacks some. The data hold about 36,000 clones, with roughly three quarters observed a single time. All patients relapsed after autologous stem cell transplantation, and brentuximab vedotin exposure varied. This sample comprised peripheral blood mononuclear cells (PBMCs), obtained before the second cycle of nivolumab. The receptors were gathered from a human donor with classical Hodgkin lymphoma.

The rearrangement links TRBV15 to TRBJ1-2, with D maybe TRBD1 (6 bases). Germline CDR1 reads LNHNV; CDR2 reads YYDKDF (reference sequence). CDR3 length equals 13 residues. V was trimmed by 6 bases and J by 2 bases, leaving 10 bases between them. The CDR3 nucleotides read TGTGCCACCAGACGGGACACCAACTATGGCTACACCTTC. Amino acids: CATRRDTNYGYTF.

The chain recombines TRBV5-1 with TRBJ1-1; D not resolved. Trimming left V 0 bases short and J 4 bases short, with 10 bases between. Germline loops: CDR1 SGHRS, CDR2 YFSETQ. The CDR3 sequence is 14 residues long. The DNA of the CDR3 is TGCGCCAGCAGCTTGGGGACCCTACCCACTGAAGCTTTCTTT. Translating gives CASSLGTLPTEAFF.

The rearrangement links TRBV30 to TRBJ2-7; TRBD1 matches at 7 bases. The CDR3 spans 15 residues. The V and J ends lost 2 bases and 7 bases, in that order; junction bases with no gene match: 14. Germline CDR1 reads GTSNPN; CDR2 reads SVGIG (reference sequence). CDR3 coding DNA: TGTGCCTGGAGTCACGGGGTAGGACAGGTAGTAGAGCAGTACTTC. This encodes CAWSHGVGQVVEQYF.

This rearrangement joins TRBV2 to TRBJ1-4; 8 nucleotides align to TRBD1. Per germline, CDR1 SNHLY and CDR2 FYNNEI. CDR3 length: 14 amino acids. The V gene end was trimmed by 4 bases and the J gene end by 5 bases; junction bases not matched to a gene: 3. The CDR3 region has the DNA TGTGCCAGCAGTGTAAGACAGGGGAATGAAAAACTGTTTTTT. Its translation is CASSVRQGNEKLFF.

By share of the sample, this clone is medium-sized (0.01 to 0.1%). V is TRBV2 and J is TRBJ1-2; the D is unclear. This CDR3 contains 13 residues. Germline CDR1 reads SNHLY; CDR2 reads FYNNEI. The V end was cut by 6 bases, the J end by 6 bases, with 14 bases between. The CDR3 here is CASSTLGSNGYTF. CDR3 sequence (DNA): TGTGCCAGCAGCACCTTGGGGTCTAATGGCTACACCTTC.

This clone appeared a few times. This chain uses TRBV6-6 with TRBJ2-3; 11 nucleotides align to TRBD2. Trimming cost V 7 bases and J 5 bases; bases outside gene matches: 8. The V gene's germline CDR1 is MNHNY and CDR2 SVGAGI (reference sequence). The CDR3 loop spans 15 amino acids. CDR3 region: CASTLAGGLGDTQYF. The CDR3 nucleotides read TGTGCCAGCACCTTAGCGGGAGGGCTTGGAGATACGCAGTATTTT.

This sequence joins TRBV5-1 and TRBJ1-5; 9 bases fit TRBD1. Germline-derived CDR1 and CDR2 are SGHRS and YFSETQ. Losses at the gene ends were 3 bases for V and 4 bases for J; bases not matched to a gene: 5. This CDR3 is 15 amino acids long. In nucleotides, the CDR3 is TGCGCCAGCAGCTCCGGGACAGGGAGAAATCAGCCCCAGCATTTT. As protein: CASSSGTGRNQPQHF.

The chain carries TRBV19 and TRBJ1-1; 7 bases match TRBD1. Germline V gene data show CDR1 as LNHDA and CDR2 as SQIVND (reference sequence). Unmatched junction bases numbered 7, after V lost 4 bases and J lost 5 bases. This CDR3 region has 14 residues. This chain's CDR3 is CASSTRAGGTEAFF. The CDR3 nucleotides are TGTGCCAGTAGTACAAGGGCAGGGGGAACTGAAGCTTTCTTT.

This clone has only a few counts. The chain joins TRBV6-5 to TRBJ2-1, with 9 bases identical to TRBD1. Germline V gene data show CDR1 as MNHEY and CDR2 as SVGAGI. The CDR3 runs 15 residues. V lost 6 bases, J lost 8 bases, and 11 bases stayed unmatched. CDR3 nucleotide sequence: TGTGCCAGCAGACTCTCACCGGGACAGGGTCATGAGCAGTTCTTC. This translates into CASRLSPGQGHEQFF.

The genes are TRBV7-8 and TRBJ2-3, with TRBD2 matching 8 bases. The CDR3 consists of 18 residues. CDR1 SGHVS and CDR2 FQNEAQ come from the germline V gene. V gave up 2 bases and J gave up 0 bases; unmatched junction bases: 10. CDR3 nucleotides: TGTGCCAGCAGCTTACTGAAAGGGGCGGGGGGTAGCACAGATACGCAGTATTTT. Amino acids: CASSLLKGAGGSTDTQYF.

V gene TRBV15 combines with J gene TRBJ1-6; D unresolved. Germline values: CDR1 LNHNV, CDR2 YYDKDF (reference sequence). This CDR3 comprises 17 residues. V was shortened by 1 base and J by 2 bases, with 12 bases between the two germline ends. The CDR3 coding sequence is TGTGCCACCAGCAGAGGGGGTCAGCTAACCTATAATTCACCCCTCCACTTT. This translates into CATSRGGQLTYNSPLHF.

CDR3 loop: CASSASAWVGPYGYTF. CDR3 coding DNA: TGTGCCAGCAGTGCCAGTGCCTGGGTCGGGCCCTATGGCTACACCTTC. This chain links TRBV6-1 with TRBJ1-2; D unresolved. The CDR3 is 16 residues long. V was cut by 4 bases and J by 4 bases, with 19 bases left in between. Germline values: CDR1 MNHNS, CDR2 SASEGT.

The rearrangement links TRBV5-6 to TRBJ1-6; the D gene is possibly TRBD1 (5 bases). CDR1 is SGHDT and CDR2 is YYEEEE in the germline V gene. Deletions cut 0 bases from V and 4 bases from J, with 8 bases between. CDR3 length: 15 amino acids. The CDR3 sequence: CASSLDGGYNSPLHF. The CDR3 DNA reads TGTGCCAGCAGCTTGGATGGGGGGTATAATTCACCCCTCCACTTT.

This chain links TRBV7-9 with TRBJ2-3; D is perhaps TRBD2 (6 bases). The CDR3 sequence is 14 residues long. CDR1 is SEHNR, CDR2 FQNEAQ, per germline (reference sequence). V gave up 1 base and J gave up 11 bases, with 16 bases separating them. CDR3 sequence reads: CASSLGDPGGRQYF. Written as DNA, the CDR3 is TGTGCCAGCAGCTTAGGGGACCCCGGGGGAAGGCAGTATTTT.

The chain couples TRBV4-3 to TRBJ1-2, with D perhaps TRBD1 (5 bases). With 3 bases removed from V and 5 bases from J, the gap between germline ends came to 16 bases. Germline V lookup: CDR1 LGHNA, CDR2 YSLEER. CDR3 length equals 15 residues. CDR3 DNA: TGCGCCAGCAGCCATAAGACAGAGTCCACTTATGGCTACACCTTC. Translated, it gives CASSHKTESTYGYTF.

The rearrangement uses TRBV5-1 and TRBJ2-6; 7 nucleotides align to TRBD1. The CDR3 sequence is 16 residues long. CDR1 and CDR2 from the germline V gene are SGHRS and YFSETQ. Trimming cost V 0 bases and J 2 bases; bases outside gene matches: 2. Here the CDR3 DNA reads TGCGCCAGCAGCTTGGGACAGGGAGCTGGGGCCAACGTCCTGACTTTC. This gives the protein CASSLGQGAGANVLTF.

This clone has just one count. In DNA, the CDR3 is TGTGCCAGCAGTGAAATACCGGGACAGGGGTGGGGGAGCAATCAGCCCCAGCATTTT. It is translated as CASSEIPGQGWGSNQPQHF. V and J are TRBV6-1 and TRBJ1-5; 10 bases are shared with TRBD1. Germline CDR1 and CDR2: MNHNS and SASEGT. CDR3 length: 19 amino acids. V was pared by 2 bases and J by 1 base, with 11 bases of the junction left unmatched.